This T cell receptor beta chain was found in a study of T cell repertoires in cytomegalovirus infection. Looking at the study overall: Through public TCR beta signatures, both CMV infection and matching HLA type were indicated. Study-wide results and limits: CMV carriers having the relevant HLA were flagged by cumulative public TCR beta family frequency. The study found HLA-C-restricted CMV-specific TCR beta clonotypes dominating the ex vivo response.

One entry per CDR3 protein results from TCRdb running MiXCR on the reads. Among approximately 500,000 distinct CDR3 sequences listed, about 10% were seen once. This clonotype has a count of ten or more. Its antigen is unidentified. Germline V gene data show CDR1 as LNHNV and CDR2 as YYDKDF (reference sequence). The CDR3 sequence is 16 residues long. The V gene lost 5 bases and the J gene lost 0 bases, with 13 bases spanning the gap. The sequence was obtained from a human donor in good health (CMV status not recorded). Some clones in this sample may be carry-over from other donors' samples. Sequenced sample: PBMCs. The V and J genes are TRBV15 and TRBJ1-4, with unresolved D. The CDR3, as DNA: TGTGCCACCAGCCCAACCCCCTTTACAACTAATGAAAAACTGTTTTTT. Residues: CATSPTPFTTNEKLFF.